The TCR beta chain under discussion was sequenced for a study of cytomegalovirus exposure and HLA in healthy donors. Overall study: Across roughly 400 genotyped donors, approximately 80% landed in the Caucasian-associated ancestry cluster.

The CDR3 contains 16 residues. CDR1 is SGHRS and CDR2 is YFSETQ in the germline V gene. V trimming: 0 bases; J trimming: 4 bases; junction bases outside the gene matches: 9. As concerns this clone: Its target is not known.

General study findings and limits: It was reported that the classifier diagnosed cytomegalovirus status with high specificity and sensitivity in both the original and validation cohorts. Later analysis identified a missense DCLRE1C variant that was linked to TCR beta V- and J-gene trimming.

The PCR made use of 60 Vbeta and 13 Jbeta primers. Here immunoSEQ multiplex PCR was the method, and the copy in TCRdb shows in-frame clones only, minus some. The table lists some 240,000 clones, more than 75% of them singletons, with 3.8% in the top ten. This rearrangement joins TRBV5-1 to TRBJ2-7, with 8 bases lining up with TRBD2. The TCR originated in a male donor in good health and CMV-seronegative. The sample taken for sequencing was PBMCs. The CDR3, as DNA: TGCGCCAGCAGCTTGGGGTCGGGGGGGGGAGTGTACGAGCAGTACTTC. This gives the protein CASSLGSGGGVYEQYF.